The rows below give T cell receptor beta chains drawn from one sample of a study of early T cells in non-severe SARS-CoV-2 infection. A single record per CDR3 protein comes from TCRdb applying MiXCR to the 5' RACE reads. The sample has about 77,000 distinct CDR3 sequences; roughly 4.7% are singletons. The source was whole blood, collected at baseline. The source of these receptors is an adult who was a healthcare worker with PCR-confirmed SARS-CoV-2 infection or an uninfected control (not recorded which). Both conserved end residues are part of each CDR3. Fields, in order: D gene, clone size, J gene, V gene, CDR3 protein, CDR3 DNA. The D gene is left open where the match is weak. Size tells how often a clone was seen (once, few, many) or the class of an expanded clone, and some rows leave it out.

D: TRBD1; size: few; J: TRBJ1-5; V: TRBV6-4; CDR3: CASSDKTGGECNQPQHF; DNA: TGTGCCAGCAGTGACAAGACAGGGGGCGAGTGCAATCAGCCCCAGCATTTT
D: -; size: few; J: TRBJ2-6; V: TRBV11-2; CDR3: CASSLDSGANVLTF; DNA: TGTGCCAGCAGCTTGGACTCTGGGGCCAACGTCCTGACTTTC
D: -; size: many; J: TRBJ1-5; V: TRBV6-5; CDR3: CASSYRTPEQGGQPQHF; DNA: TGTGCCAGCAGTTACCGGACCCCGGAGCAGGGAGGACAGCCCCAGCATTTT
D: TRBD2; size: few; J: TRBJ2-5; V: TRBV12-3/TRBV12-4; CDR3: CASNSRRASGRKLETQYF; DNA: TGTGCCAGCAACTCTCGGCGGGCTAGCGGGAGGAAGTTGGAGACCCAGTACTTC
D: -; size: many; J: TRBJ2-5; V: TRBV20-1; CDR3: CSARDFRAETQYF; DNA: TGCAGTGCTAGAGATTTTAGGGCGGAGACCCAGTACTTC
D: -; size: many; J: TRBJ1-1; V: TRBV7-6; CDR3: CASSKDGNTEAFF; DNA: TGTGCCAGCAGCAAGGACGGGAACACTGAAGCTTTCTTT
D: -; size: many; J: TRBJ1-1; V: TRBV28; CDR3: CASSLSVTRGEAFF; DNA: TGTGCCAGCAGTTTGTCTGTCACGCGGGGTGAAGCTTTCTTT
D: TRBD1; size: -; J: TRBJ1-5; V: TRBV29-1; CDR3: CSVEDQGAGQPQHF; DNA: TGCAGCGTTGAAGACCAGGGGGCGGGGCAGCCCCAGCATTTT
D: TRBD1; size: -; J: TRBJ1-2; V: TRBV11-2; CDR3: CASSPSWGQGNGYTF; DNA: TGTGCCAGCAGCCCCAGTTGGGGACAGGGGAATGGCTACACCTTC
D: TRBD1; size: -; J: TRBJ2-7; V: TRBV5-6; CDR3: CASSFPGQGPYEQYF; DNA: TGTGCCAGCAGCTTTCCGGGACAGGGGCCCTACGAGCAGTACTTC
D: -; size: many; J: TRBJ1-1; V: TRBV28; CDR3: CASSSGGTRDTEAFF; DNA: TGTGCCAGCAGCTCTGGGGGAACGAGGGACACTGAAGCTTTCTTT
D: -; size: many; J: TRBJ1-1; V: TRBV28; CDR3: CASSQGWVVTEAFF; DNA: TGTGCCAGCAGTCAGGGATGGGTGGTCACTGAAGCTTTCTTT
D: TRBD1; size: many; J: TRBJ1-2; V: TRBV6-5; CDR3: CASSYTGTGAGYTF; DNA: TGTGCCAGCAGTTATACCGGGACAGGGGCTGGCTACACCTTC
D: -; size: many; J: TRBJ2-3; V: TRBV5-4; CDR3: CASSPDLPSTDTQYF; DNA: TGTGCCAGCAGCCCGGACTTACCTAGCACAGATACGCAGTATTTT
D: -; size: many; J: TRBJ1-3; V: TRBV6-5; CDR3: CASSSWSGDDSGNTIYF; DNA: TGTGCCAGCAGTTCCTGGTCAGGGGACGACTCTGGAAACACCATATATTTT
D: -; size: few; J: TRBJ2-4; V: TRBV5-4; CDR3: CASSLRAGDNIQYF; DNA: TGTGCCAGCAGCTTAAGGGCAGGGGACAACATTCAGTACTTC
D: -; size: -; J: TRBJ2-7; V: TRBV27; CDR3: CASSRSGAREQYF; DNA: TGTGCCAGCAGTCGGTCTGGGGCGCGGGAGCAGTACTTC
D: -; size: many; J: TRBJ2-1; V: TRBV25-1; CDR3: CASSGSHAINEQFF; DNA: TGTGCCAGCAGTGGTTCCCACGCTATAAATGAGCAGTTCTTC
D: TRBD2; size: many; J: TRBJ2-3; V: TRBV28; CDR3: CASSSSIPGLAGRGLYTQYF; DNA: TGTGCCAGCAGCTCAAGTATTCCGGGACTAGCGGGAAGAGGGCTTTATACGCAGTATTTT
D: -; size: many; J: TRBJ2-1; V: TRBV12-3/TRBV12-4; CDR3: CASSLDSGNEQFF; DNA: TGTGCCAGCAGTTTAGACTCTGGGAATGAGCAGTTCTTC
D: TRBD2; size: many; J: TRBJ2-3; V: TRBV24-1; CDR3: CATSDPGTTGNTQYF; DNA: TGTGCCACCAGTGACCCCGGGACTACCGGCAATACGCAGTATTTT
D: -; size: many; J: TRBJ2-7; V: TRBV20-1; CDR3: CSARAPQGRRVNEQYF; DNA: TGCAGTGCTAGAGCCCCCCAGGGCCGCAGGGTAAACGAGCAGTACTTC
D: -; size: many; J: TRBJ2-2; V: TRBV29-1; CDR3: CSVTGHLTGELFF; DNA: TGCAGCGTCACAGGGCATCTCACCGGGGAGCTGTTTTTT
D: TRBD1; size: -; J: TRBJ2-7; V: TRBV27; CDR3: CASRRTGRTYEQYF; DNA: TGTGCCAGCAGACGGACAGGGAGGACCTACGAGCAGTACTTC
D: -; size: few; J: TRBJ2-5; V: TRBV6-2/TRBV6-3; CDR3: CASTEGPGGETQYF; DNA: TGTGCCAGCACCGAGGGACCCGGTGGAGAGACCCAGTACTTC
D: -; size: many; J: TRBJ1-2; V: TRBV7-2; CDR3: CASVPYAAYYGYTF; DNA: TGTGCCAGCGTCCCCTACGCAGCCTACTATGGCTACACCTTC
D: -; size: few; J: TRBJ2-1; V: TRBV6-1; CDR3: CASSELAGARDEQFF; DNA: TGTGCCAGCAGTGAACTGGCAGGGGCGAGGGATGAGCAGTTCTTC
D: -; size: many; J: TRBJ1-5; V: TRBV5-5; CDR3: CASSWEVNSNQPQHF; DNA: TGTGCCAGCAGCTGGGAAGTTAATAGCAATCAGCCCCAGCATTTT
D: -; size: many; J: TRBJ2-3; V: TRBV29-1; CDR3: CSAQRPQGTSTDTQYF; DNA: TGCAGCGCCCAAAGGCCGCAGGGTACTAGCACAGATACGCAGTATTTT
D: -; size: many; J: TRBJ2-7; V: TRBV9; CDR3: CASSEGAQTYEQYF; DNA: TGTGCCAGCAGCGAAGGGGCGCAAACCTACGAGCAGTACTTC
D: -; size: many; J: TRBJ2-7; V: TRBV7-9; CDR3: CASSFSQSRSSYEQYF; DNA: TGTGCCAGCAGCTTCAGTCAATCCAGGAGCTCCTACGAGCAGTACTTC
D: -; size: many; J: TRBJ2-1; V: TRBV20-1; CDR3: CSAEGGYNEQFF; DNA: TGCAGTGCTGAAGGGGGTTACAATGAGCAGTTCTTC